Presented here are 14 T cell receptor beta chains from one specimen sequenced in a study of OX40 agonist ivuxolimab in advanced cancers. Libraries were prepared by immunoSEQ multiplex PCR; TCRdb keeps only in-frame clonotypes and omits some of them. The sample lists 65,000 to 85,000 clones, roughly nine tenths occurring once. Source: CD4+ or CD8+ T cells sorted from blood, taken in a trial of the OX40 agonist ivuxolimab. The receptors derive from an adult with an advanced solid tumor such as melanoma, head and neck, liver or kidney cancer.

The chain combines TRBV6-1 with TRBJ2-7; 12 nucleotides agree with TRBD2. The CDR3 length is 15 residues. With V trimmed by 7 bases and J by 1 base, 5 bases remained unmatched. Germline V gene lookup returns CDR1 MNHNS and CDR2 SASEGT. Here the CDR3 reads CASKGTSGRSYEQYF. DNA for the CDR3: TGTGCCAGCAAGGGGACTAGCGGGCGTTCCTACGAGCAGTACTTC.

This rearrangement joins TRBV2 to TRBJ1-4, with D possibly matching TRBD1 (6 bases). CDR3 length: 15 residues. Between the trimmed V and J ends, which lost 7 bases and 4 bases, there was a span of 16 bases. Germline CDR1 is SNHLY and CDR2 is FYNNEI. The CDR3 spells CASNEALDSNEKLFF. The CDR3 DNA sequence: TGTGCCAGCAACGAGGCGTTGGACAGTAATGAAAAACTGTTTTTT.

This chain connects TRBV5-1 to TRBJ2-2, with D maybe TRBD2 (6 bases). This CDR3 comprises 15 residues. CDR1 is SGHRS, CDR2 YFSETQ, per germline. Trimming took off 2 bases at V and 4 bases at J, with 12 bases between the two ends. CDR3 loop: CASSFRLGGTGELFF. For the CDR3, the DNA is TGCGCCAGCAGCTTTCGGCTGGGAGGCACCGGGGAGCTGTTTTTT.

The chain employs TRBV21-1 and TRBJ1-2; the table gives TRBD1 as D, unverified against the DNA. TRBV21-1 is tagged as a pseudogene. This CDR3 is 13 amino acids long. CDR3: CASSKGPNYGYTF. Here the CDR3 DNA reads TGTGCCAGCAGCAAAGGGCCTAACTATGGCTACACCTTC.

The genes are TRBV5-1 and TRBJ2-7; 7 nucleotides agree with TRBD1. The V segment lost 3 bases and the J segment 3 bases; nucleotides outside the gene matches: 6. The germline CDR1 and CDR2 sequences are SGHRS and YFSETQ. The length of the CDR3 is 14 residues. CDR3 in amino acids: CASSSFAGGYEQYF. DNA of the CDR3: TGCGCCAGCAGCTCCTTTGCAGGGGGCTACGAGCAGTACTTC.

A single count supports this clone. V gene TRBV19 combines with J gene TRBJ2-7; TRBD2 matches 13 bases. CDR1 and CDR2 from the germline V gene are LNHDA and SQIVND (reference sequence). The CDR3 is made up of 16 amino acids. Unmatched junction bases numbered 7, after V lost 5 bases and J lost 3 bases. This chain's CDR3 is CASSAPTSGRSYEQYF. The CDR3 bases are TGTGCCAGTAGTGCCCCGACTAGCGGGAGGAGCTACGAGCAGTACTTC.

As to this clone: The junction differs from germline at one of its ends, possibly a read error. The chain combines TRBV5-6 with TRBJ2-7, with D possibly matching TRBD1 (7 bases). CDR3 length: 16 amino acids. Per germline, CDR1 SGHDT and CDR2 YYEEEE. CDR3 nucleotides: TGTGCCAGCAGCTCAGGGGGGACTGGCTACCTCTACCAGCAGTACTTC. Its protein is CASSSGGTGYLYQQYF.

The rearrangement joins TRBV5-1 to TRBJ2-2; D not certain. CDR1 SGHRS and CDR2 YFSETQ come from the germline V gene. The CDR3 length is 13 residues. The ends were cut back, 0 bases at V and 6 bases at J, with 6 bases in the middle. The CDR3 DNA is TGCGCCAGCAGCTTGGTTGGGCCCGGGGAGCTGTTTTTT. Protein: CASSLVGPGELFF.

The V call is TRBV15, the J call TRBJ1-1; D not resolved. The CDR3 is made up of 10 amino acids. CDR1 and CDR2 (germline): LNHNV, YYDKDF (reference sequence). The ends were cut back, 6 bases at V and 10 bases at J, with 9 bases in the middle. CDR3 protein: CATRDRRAFF. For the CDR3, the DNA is TGTGCCACCAGGGACCGGCGAGCTTTCTTT.

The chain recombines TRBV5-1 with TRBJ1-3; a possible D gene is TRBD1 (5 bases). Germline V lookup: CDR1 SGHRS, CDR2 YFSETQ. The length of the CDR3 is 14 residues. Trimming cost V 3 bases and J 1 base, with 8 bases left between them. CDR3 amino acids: CASSSGGSGNTIYF. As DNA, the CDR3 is TGCGCCAGCAGCTCTGGGGGGTCTGGAAACACCATATATTTT.

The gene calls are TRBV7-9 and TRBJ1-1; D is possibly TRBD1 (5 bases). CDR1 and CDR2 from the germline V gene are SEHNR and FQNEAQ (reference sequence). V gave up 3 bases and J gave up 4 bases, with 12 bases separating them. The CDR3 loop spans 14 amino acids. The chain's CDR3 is CASSFGTLATEAFF. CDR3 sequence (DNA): TGTGCCAGCAGCTTCGGGACTTTAGCCACTGAAGCTTTCTTT.

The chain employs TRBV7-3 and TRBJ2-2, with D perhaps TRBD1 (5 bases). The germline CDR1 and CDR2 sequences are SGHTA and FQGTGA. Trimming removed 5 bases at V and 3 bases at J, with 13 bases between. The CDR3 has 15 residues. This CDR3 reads CASSPMAGYTGELFF. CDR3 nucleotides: TGTGCCAGCAGCCCGATGGCAGGGTACACCGGGGAGCTGTTTTTT.

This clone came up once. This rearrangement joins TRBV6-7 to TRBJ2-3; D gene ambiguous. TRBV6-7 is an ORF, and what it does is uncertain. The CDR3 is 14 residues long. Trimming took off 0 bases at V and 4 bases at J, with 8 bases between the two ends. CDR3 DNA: TGTGCCAGCAGTTACTCGAATGGGTCAGATACGCAGTATTTT. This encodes CASSYSNGSDTQYF.

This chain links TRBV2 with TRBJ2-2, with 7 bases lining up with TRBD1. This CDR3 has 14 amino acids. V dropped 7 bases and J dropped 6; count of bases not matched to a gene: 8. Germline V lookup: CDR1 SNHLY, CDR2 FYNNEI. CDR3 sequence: CASKIQGIAGELFF. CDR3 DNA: TGTGCCAGCAAAATACAGGGGATAGCCGGGGAGCTGTTTTTT. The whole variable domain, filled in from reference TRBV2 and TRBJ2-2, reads EPEVTQTPSHQVTQMGQEVILRCVPISNHLYFYWYRQILGQKVEFLVSFYNNEISEKSEIFDDQFSVERPDGSNFTLKIRSTKLEDSAMYFCASKIQGIAGELFFGEGSRLTVL.